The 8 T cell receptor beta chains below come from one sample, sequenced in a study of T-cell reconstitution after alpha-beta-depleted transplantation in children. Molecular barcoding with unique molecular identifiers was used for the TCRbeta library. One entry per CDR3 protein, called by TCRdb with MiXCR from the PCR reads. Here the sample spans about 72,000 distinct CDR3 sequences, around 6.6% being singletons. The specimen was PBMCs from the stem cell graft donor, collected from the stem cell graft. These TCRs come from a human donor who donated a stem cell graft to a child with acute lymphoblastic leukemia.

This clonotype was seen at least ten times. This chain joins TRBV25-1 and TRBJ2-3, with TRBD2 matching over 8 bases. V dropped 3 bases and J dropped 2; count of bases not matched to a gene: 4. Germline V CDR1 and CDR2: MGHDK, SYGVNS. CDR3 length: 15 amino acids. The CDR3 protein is CASSDSGDITDTQYF. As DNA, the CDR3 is TGTGCCAGCAGTGATAGCGGGGATATCACAGATACGCAGTATTTT. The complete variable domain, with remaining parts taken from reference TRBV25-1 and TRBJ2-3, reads EADIYQTPRYLVIGTGKKITLECSQTMGHDKMYWYQQDPGMELHLIHYSYGVNSTEKGDLSSESTVSRIRTEHFPLTLESARPSHTSQYLCASSDSGDITDTQYFGPGTRLTVL.

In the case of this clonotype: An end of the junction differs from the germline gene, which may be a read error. CDR3 DNA sequence: TGTGCCAGTAGCTTATCTCCTAGCGGGGGGGCACAAGAGACCCAGTACTTC. Its translation: CASSLSPSGGAQETQYF. The rearrangement links TRBV7-3 to TRBJ2-5; 12 nucleotides agree with TRBD2. The CDR3 runs to 17 residues. Germline V gene data show CDR1 as SGHTA and CDR2 as FQGTGA.

CDR3 amino acids: CASNNRALQPQHF. CDR3 DNA sequence: TGTGCCAGTAATAACAGGGCCCTTCAGCCCCAGCATTTT. V and J are TRBV19 and TRBJ1-5; weak D call: TRBD1 (6 bases). The ends were cut back, 7 bases at V and 6 bases at J, with 13 bases in the middle. The CDR3 loop spans 13 amino acids. From germline, CDR1 is LNHDA and CDR2 SQIVND (reference sequence).

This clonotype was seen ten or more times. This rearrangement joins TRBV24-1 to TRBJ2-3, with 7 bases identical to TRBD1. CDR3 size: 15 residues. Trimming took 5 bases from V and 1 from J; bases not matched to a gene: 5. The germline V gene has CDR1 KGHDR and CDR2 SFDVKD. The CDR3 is CATSGQGRGTDTQYF. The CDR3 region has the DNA TGTGCCACCAGTGGACAGGGTAGAGGCACAGATACGCAGTATTTT.

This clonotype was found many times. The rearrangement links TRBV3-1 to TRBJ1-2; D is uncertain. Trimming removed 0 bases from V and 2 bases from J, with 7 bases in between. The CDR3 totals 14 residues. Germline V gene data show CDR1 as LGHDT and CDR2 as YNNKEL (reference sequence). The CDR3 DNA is TGTGCCAGCAGCCAAGAAAGACCGAACTATGGCTACACCTTC. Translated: CASSQERPNYGYTF.

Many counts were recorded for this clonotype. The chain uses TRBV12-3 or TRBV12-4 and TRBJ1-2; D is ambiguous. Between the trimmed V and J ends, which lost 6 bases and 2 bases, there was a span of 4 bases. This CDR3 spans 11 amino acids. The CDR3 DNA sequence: TGTGCCAGCAGCCGGAACTATGGCTACACCTTC. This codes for CASSRNYGYTF.

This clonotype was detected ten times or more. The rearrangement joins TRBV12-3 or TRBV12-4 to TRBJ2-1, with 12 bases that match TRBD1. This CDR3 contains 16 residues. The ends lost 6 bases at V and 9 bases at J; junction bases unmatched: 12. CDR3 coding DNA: TGTGCCAGCAGACCTCGGGACAGGGGGCTTGAGGGTGAGCAGTTCTTC. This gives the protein CASRPRDRGLEGEQFF.

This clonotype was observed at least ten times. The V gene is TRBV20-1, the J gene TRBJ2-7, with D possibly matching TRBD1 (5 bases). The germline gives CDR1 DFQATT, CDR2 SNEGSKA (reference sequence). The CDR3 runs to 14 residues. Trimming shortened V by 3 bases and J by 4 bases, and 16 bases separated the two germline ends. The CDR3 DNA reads TGCAGTGCTAGGGCAGGGTCAGCCCGTTACGAGCAGTACTTC. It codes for CSARAGSARYEQYF.